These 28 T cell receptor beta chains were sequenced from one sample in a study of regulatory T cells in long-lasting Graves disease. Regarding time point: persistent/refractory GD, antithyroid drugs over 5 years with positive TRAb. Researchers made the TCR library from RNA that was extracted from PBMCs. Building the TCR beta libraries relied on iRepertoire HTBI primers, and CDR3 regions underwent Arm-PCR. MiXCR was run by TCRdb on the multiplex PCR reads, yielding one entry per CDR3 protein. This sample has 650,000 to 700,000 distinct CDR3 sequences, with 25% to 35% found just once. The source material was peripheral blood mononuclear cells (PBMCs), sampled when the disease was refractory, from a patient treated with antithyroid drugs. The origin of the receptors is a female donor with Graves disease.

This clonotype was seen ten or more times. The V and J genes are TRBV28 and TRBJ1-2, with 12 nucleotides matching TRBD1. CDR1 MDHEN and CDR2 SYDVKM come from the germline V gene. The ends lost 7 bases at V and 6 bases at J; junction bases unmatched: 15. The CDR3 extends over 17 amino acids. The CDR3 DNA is TGTGCCAGCACCCTAACAGTCTTTGGGACAGGGGGCGATGGCTACACCTTC. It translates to CASTLTVFGTGGDGYTF.

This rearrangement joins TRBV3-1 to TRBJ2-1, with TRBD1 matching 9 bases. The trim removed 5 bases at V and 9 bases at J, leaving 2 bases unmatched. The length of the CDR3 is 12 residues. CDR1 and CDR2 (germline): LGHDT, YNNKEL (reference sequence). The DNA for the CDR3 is TGTGCCAGCAGCAAACAGGGGGCTGAGCAGTTCTTC. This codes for CASSKQGAEQFF.

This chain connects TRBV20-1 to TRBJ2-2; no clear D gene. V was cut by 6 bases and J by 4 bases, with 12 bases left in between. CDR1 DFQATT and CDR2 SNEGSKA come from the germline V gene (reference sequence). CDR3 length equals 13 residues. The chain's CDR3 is CSAPPGPTGELFF. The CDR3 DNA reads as TGCAGTGCCCCACCCGGGCCCACCGGGGAGCTGTTTTTT.

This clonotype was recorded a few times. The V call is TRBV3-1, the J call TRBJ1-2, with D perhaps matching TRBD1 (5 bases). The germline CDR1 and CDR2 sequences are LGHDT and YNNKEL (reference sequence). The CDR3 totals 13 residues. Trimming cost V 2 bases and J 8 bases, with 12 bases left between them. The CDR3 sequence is CASSQSPGQGYTF. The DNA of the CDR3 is TGTGCCAGCAGCCAATCCCCAGGGCAGGGCTACACCTTC. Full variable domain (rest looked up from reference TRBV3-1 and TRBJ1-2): DTAVSQTPKYLVTQMGNDKSIKCEQNLGHDTMYWYKQDSKKFLKIMFSYNNKELIINETVPNRFSPKSPDKAHLNLHINSLELGDSAVYFCASSQSPGQGYTFGSGTRLTVV.

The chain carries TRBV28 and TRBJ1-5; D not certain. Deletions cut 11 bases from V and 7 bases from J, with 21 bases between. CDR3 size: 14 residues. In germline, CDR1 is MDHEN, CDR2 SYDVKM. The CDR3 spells CACHNMGLHQPQHF. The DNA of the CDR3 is TGTGCCTGCCACAACATGGGTCTGCACCAGCCCCAGCATTTT.

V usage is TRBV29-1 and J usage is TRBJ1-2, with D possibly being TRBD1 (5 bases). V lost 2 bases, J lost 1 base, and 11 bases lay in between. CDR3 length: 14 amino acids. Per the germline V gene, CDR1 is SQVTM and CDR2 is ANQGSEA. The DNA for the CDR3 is TGCAGCGTTGAACGGCAGGGTGGTAACTATGGCTACACCTTC. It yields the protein CSVERQGGNYGYTF.

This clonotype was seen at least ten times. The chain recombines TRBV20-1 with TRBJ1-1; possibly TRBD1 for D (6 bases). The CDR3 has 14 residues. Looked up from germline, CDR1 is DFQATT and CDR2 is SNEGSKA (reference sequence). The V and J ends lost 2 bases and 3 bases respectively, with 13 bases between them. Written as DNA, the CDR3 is TGCAGTGCTAGACGAGGGGGTTCGGACACTGAAGCTTTCTTT. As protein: CSARRGGSDTEAFF.

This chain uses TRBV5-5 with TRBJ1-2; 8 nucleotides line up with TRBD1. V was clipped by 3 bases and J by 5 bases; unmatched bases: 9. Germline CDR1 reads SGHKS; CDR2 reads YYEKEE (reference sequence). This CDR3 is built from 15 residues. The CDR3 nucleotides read TGTGCCAGCAGCTGGGACCAGGGGGCTCGTTATGGCTACACCTTC. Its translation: CASSWDQGARYGYTF.

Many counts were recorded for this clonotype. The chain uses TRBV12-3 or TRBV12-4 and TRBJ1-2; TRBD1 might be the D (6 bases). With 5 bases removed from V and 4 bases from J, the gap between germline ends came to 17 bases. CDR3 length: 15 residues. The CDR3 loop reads CASSPTRDILYGYTF. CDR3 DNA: TGTGCCAGCAGTCCCACGAGGGACATCCTCTATGGCTACACCTTC.

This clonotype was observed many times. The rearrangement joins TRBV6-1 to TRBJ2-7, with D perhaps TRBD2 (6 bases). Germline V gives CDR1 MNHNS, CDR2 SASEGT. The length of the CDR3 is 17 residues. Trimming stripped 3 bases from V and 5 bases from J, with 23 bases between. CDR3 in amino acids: CASSDEGGVAGTDEQYF. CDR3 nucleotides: TGTGCCAGCAGTGATGAAGGTGGGGTTGCGGGGACCGACGAGCAGTACTTC.

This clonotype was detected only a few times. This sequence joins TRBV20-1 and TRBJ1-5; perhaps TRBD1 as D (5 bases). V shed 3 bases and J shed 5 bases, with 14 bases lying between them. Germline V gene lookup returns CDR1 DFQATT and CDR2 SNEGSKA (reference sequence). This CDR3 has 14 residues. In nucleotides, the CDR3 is TGCAGTGCTAGGCTTAGGGGAAGGGATCAGCCCCAGCATTTT. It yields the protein CSARLRGRDQPQHF.

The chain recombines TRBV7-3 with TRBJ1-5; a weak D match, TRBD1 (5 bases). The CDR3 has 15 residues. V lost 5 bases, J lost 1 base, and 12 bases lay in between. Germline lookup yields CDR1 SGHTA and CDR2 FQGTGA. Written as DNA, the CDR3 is TGTGCCAGCAGCGAGGACACCTCGAGCAATCAGCCCCAGCATTTT. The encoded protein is CASSEDTSSNQPQHF.

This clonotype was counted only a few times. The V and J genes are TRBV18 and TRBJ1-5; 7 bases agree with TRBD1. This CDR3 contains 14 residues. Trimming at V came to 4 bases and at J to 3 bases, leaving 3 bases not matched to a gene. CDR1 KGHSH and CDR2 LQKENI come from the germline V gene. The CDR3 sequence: CASSRDSDNQPQHF. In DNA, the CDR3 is TGTGCCAGCTCACGGGACAGCGACAATCAGCCCCAGCATTTT.

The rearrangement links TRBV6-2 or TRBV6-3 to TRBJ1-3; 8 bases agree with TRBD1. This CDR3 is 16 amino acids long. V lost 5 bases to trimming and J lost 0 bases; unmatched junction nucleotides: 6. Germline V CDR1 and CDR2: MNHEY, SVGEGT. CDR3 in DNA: TGTGCCAGCAGTACCTCGGACAGGGTCTCTGGAAACACCATATATTTT. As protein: CASSTSDRVSGNTIYF.

The DNA for the CDR3 is TGTGCCAGCAGCTTGGCAGAATCGAGGGGCGAGACCCAGTACTTC. It encodes CASSLAESRGETQYF. The V call is TRBV5-5, the J call TRBJ2-5; either TRBD1 or TRBD2 may fit D (5 bases each). CDR1 is SGHKS, CDR2 YYEKEE, per germline (reference sequence). The V gene lost 0 bases and the J gene lost 5 bases, with 14 bases spanning the gap. The CDR3 extends over 15 amino acids. The whole variable domain, filled in from reference TRBV5-5 and TRBJ2-5, reads DAGVTQSPTHLIKTRGQQVTLRCSPISGHKSVSWYQQVLGQGPQFIFQYYEKEERGRGNFPDRFSARQFPNYSSELNVNALLLGDSALYLCASSLAESRGETQYFGPGTRLLVL.

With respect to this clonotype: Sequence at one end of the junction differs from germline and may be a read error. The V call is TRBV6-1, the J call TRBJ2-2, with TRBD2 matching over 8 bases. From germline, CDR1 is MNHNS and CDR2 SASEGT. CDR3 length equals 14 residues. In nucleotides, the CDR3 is TGTGCCAGCGCGACTAGCGCTACTTCCGGGGATCTGTTTTTT. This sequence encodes CASATSATSGDLFF.

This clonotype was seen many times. The CDR3 here is CASRRSSGSNEQYF. The DNA of the CDR3 is TGTGCCAGCAGGAGATCTAGCGGGAGCAACGAGCAGTACTTC. The chain combines TRBV27 with TRBJ2-7, with 10 bases that match TRBD2. CDR1 and CDR2 from the germline V gene are MNHEY and SMNVEV (reference sequence). CDR3 length: 14 amino acids. J gave up 5 bases and V 6 bases, and 7 bases lay outside the gene matches.

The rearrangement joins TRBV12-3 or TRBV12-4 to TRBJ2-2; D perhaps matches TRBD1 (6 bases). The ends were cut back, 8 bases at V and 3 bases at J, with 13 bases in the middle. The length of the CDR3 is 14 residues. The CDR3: CASSRGLYTGELFF. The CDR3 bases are TGTGCCAGCTCCAGGGGATTGTACACCGGGGAGCTGTTTTTT.

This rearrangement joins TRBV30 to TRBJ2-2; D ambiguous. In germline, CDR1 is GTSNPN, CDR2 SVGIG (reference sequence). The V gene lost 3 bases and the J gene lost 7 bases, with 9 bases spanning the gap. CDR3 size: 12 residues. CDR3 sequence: CAWSRFNGELFF. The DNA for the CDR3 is TGTGCCTGGAGCAGGTTTAACGGGGAGCTGTTTTTT.

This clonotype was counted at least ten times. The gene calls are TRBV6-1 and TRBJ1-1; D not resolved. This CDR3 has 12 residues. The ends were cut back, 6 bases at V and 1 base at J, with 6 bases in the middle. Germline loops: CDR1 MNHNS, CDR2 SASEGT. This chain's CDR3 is CASRRRNTEAFF. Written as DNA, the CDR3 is TGTGCCAGCAGACGCCGGAACACTGAAGCTTTCTTT.

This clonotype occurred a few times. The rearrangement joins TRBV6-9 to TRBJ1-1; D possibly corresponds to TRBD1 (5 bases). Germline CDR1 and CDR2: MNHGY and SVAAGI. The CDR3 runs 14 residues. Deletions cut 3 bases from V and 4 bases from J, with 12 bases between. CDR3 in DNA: TGTGCCAGCAGTTACCTCAGGGAGGGCACTGAAGCTTTCTTT. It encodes CASSYLREGTEAFF.

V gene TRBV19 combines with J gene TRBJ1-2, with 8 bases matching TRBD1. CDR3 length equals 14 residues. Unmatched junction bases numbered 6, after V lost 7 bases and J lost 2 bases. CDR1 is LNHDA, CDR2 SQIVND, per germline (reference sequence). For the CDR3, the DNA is TGTGCCAGTACCCGACAGGGGTTGAACTATGGCTACACCTTC. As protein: CASTRQGLNYGYTF.

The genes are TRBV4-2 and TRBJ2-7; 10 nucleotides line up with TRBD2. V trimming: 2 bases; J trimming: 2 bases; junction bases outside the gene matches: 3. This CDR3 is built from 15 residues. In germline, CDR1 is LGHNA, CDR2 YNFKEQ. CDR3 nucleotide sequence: TGTGCCAGCAGCCAAACAGCGGGAGGGCCCTACGAGCAGTACTTC. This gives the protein CASSQTAGGPYEQYF.

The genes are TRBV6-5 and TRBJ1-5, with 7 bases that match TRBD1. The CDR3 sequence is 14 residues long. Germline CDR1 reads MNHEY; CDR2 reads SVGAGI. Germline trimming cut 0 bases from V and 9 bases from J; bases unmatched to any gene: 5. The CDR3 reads CASSYSQGQGPQHF. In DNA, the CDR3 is TGTGCCAGCAGTTACTCACAGGGGCAAGGGCCCCAGCATTTT.

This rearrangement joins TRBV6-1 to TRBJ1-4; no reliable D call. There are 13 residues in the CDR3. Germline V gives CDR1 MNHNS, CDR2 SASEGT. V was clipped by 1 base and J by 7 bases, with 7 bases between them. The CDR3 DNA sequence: TGTGCCAGCAGTGAAGGACGGTTTGAAAAACTGTTTTTT. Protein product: CASSEGRFEKLFF.

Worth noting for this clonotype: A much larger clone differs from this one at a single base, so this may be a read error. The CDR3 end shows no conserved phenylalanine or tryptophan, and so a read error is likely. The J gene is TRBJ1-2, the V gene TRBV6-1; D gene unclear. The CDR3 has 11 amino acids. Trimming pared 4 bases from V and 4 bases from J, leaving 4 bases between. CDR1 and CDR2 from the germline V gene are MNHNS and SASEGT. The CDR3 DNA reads TGTGCCAGCAGTGGTAGCTATGGCTACACCCTC. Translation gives CASSGSYGYTL.

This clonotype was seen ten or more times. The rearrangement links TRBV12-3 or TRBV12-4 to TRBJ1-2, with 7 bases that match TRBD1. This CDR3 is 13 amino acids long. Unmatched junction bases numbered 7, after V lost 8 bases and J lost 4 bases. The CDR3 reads CASSRQGSYGYTF. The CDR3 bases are TGTGCCAGCTCGAGACAGGGTAGCTATGGCTACACCTTC.

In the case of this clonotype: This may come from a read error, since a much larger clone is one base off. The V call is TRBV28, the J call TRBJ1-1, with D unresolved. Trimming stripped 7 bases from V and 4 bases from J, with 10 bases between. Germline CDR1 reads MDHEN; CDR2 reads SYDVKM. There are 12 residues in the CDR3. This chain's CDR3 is CASTLGVTEAFF. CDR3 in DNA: TGTGCCAGCACCCTCGGGGTCACTGAAGCTTTCTTT. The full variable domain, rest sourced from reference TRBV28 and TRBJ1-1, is DVKVTQSSRYLVKRTGEKVFLECVQDMDHENMFWYRQDPGLGLRLIYFSYDVKMKEKGDIPEGYSVSREKKERFSLILESASTNQTSMYLCASTLGVTEAFFGQGTRLTVV.